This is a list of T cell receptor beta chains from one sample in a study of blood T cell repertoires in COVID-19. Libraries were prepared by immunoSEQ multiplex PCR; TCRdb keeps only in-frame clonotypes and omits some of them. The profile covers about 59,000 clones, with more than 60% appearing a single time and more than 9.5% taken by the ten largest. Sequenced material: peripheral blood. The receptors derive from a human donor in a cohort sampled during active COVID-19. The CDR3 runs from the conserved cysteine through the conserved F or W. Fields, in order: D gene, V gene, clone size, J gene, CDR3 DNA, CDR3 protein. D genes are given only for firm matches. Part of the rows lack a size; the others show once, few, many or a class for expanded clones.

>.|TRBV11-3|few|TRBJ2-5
TGTGCCAGCAGCTTAGGGCGGCTCGAGACCCAGTACTTC
CASSLGRLETQYF
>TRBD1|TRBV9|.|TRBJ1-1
TGTGCCAGCAGCCCCCGACAGGGAATGGCTGAAGCTTTCTTT
CASSPRQGMAEAFF
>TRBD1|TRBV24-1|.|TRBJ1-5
TGTGCCACCAGTGACCCGGGACAGGGTAGTCATCAGCCCCAGCATTTT
CATSDPGQGSHQPQHF
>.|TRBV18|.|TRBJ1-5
TGTGCCAGCTCCCCTCAGGGGAATCGCAATCAGCCCCAGCATTTT
CASSPQGNRNQPQHF
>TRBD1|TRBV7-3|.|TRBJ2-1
TGTGCCAGCAGCCGGACAGGGGTGACCGACAATGAGCAGTTCTTC
CASSRTGVTDNEQFF
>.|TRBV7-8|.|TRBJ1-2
TGTGCCAGCAGCCTCGGGAACAGGGACGGGTACACCTTC
CASSLGNRDGYTF
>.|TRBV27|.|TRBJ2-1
TGTGCCAGCAGAGTCCCGGACAACTCCTACAATGAGCAGTTCTTC
CASRVPDNSYNEQFF
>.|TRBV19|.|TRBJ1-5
TGTGCCAGTAGTATTCCCCCCCGGAGAGAGCCAAGGCAGCCCCAGCATTTT
CASSIPPRREPRQPQHF
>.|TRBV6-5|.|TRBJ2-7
TGTGCCAGCAGTTACTCGCCGGAGGCTAGTTACGAGCAGTACTTC
CASSYSPEASYEQYF
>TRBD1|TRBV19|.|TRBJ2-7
TGTGCCAGTAGTTTGAAGGTTTGGGGACAGGGGGCTTACGAGCAGTACTTC
CASSLKVWGQGAYEQYF
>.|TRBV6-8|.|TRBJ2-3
TGTGCCAGCAGTTACTCCCCTTCCCCGCGCGCGGCCAGCACAGATACGCAGTATTTT
CASSYSPSPRAASTDTQYF
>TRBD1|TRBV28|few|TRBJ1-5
TGTGCCAGCAGCCCGATGACAGGGGGGAGTCAGCCCCAGCATTTT
CASSPMTGGSQPQHF
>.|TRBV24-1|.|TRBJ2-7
TGTGCCACCAGTGATACACAACAAACCTACGAGCAGTACTTC
CATSDTQQTYEQYF
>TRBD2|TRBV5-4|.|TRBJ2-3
TGTGCCAGCAGGGTAGCGGGAGAACCAGATACGCAGTATTTT
CASRVAGEPDTQYF